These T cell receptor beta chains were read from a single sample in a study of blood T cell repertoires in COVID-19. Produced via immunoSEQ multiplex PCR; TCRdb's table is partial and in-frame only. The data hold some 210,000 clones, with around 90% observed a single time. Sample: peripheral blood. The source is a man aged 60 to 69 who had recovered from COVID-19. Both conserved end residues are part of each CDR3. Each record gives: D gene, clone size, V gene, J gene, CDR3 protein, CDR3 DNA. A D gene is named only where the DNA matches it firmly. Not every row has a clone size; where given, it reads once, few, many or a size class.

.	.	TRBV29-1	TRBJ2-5	CSVAVETQYF	TGCAGCGTTGCAGTGGAGACCCAGTACTTC
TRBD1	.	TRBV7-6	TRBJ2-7	CASSVGDRGLYEQYF	TGTGCCAGCAGCGTGGGAGACAGGGGGCTTTACGAGCAGTACTTC
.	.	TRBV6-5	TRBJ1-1	CASSTTSVLGGEAFF	TGTGCCAGCAGTACTACGTCCGTCCTAGGGGGTGAAGCTTTCTTT
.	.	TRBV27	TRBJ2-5	CASSAPGRGLETQYF	TGTGCCAGCAGTGCCCCGGGCAGGGGATTAGAGACCCAGTACTTC
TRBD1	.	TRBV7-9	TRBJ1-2	CASSPRDRVDYGYTF	TGTGCCAGCAGCCCCCGGGACAGGGTCGACTATGGCTACACCTTC
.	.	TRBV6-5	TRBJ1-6	CASSYSGVFTLHF	TGTGCCAGCAGTTACTCAGGGGTATTCACCCTCCACTTT
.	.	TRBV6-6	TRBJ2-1	CASSGKGIGYNEQFF	TGTGCCAGCAGTGGGAAGGGGATCGGGTACAATGAGCAGTTCTTC
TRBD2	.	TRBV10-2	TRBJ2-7	CASTGLAGLEQYF	TGCGCCAGCACGGGACTAGCGGGGCTCGAGCAGTACTTC
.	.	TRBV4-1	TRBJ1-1	CASSQGQGWGFEAFF	TGCGCCAGCAGCCAGGGGCAGGGGTGGGGGTTTGAAGCTTTCTTT
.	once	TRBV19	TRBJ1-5	CASSITGPGNQPQHF	TGTGCCAGTAGTATTACAGGTCCCGGAAATCAGCCCCAGCATTTT
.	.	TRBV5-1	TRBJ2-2	CASSSSLAQGRYGELFF	TGCGCCAGCAGCTCATCCCTTGCGCAGGGGAGATACGGGGAGCTGTTTTTT
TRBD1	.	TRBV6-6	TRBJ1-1	CASSRRDRGRSNTEAFF	TGTGCCAGCAGTCGCCGGGACAGGGGGCGATCGAACACTGAAGCTTTCTTT
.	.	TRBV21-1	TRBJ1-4	CASSTHYQGEKLFF	TGTGCCAGCAGCACCCATTACCAGGGCGAAAAACTGTTTTTT
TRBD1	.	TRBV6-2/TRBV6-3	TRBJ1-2	CASSYKNRGGYTF	TGTGCCAGCAGTTACAAAAACAGGGGCGGCTACACCTTC
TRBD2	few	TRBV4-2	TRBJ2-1	CASSQGGLAGGNEQFF	TGTGCCAGCAGCCAAGGGGGACTAGCGGGAGGCAATGAGCAGTTCTTC
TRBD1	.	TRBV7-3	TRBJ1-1	CASSQGQRAFF	TGTGCCAGCAGCCAGGGACAGAGGGCTTTCTTT
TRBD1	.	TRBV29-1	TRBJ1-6	CSVGTGNSPLHF	TGCAGCGTAGGGACAGGGAACTCACCCCTCCACTTT
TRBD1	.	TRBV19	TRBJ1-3	CASSRGQTSGNTIYF	TGTGCCAGTAGTAGGGGACAGACCTCTGGAAACACCATATATTTT
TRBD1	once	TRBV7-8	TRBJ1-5	CASSSGPGQGHQPQHF	TGTGCCAGCAGCTCGGGACCGGGACAGGGGCATCAGCCCCAGCATTTT
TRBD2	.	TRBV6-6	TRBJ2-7	CASSYSYLAGAYEQYF	TGTGCCAGCAGTTACTCCTACTTAGCGGGAGCATACGAGCAGTACTTC
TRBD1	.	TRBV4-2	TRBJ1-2	CASSQDRWTGDGYGYTF	TGTGCCAGCAGCCAAGATAGGTGGACAGGGGACGGCTATGGCTACACCTTC
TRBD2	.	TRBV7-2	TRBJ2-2	CASSPTSGRAEELFF	TGTGCCAGCAGCCCAACTAGCGGGAGGGCCGAGGAGCTGTTTTTT
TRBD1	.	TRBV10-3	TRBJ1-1	CAISGGQGVTEAFF	TGTGCCATCAGCGGTGGACAGGGAGTAACTGAAGCTTTCTTT
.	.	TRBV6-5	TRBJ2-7	CASSPGGTRWWEQYF	TGTGCCAGCAGCCCCGGGGGGACACGGTGGTGGGAGCAGTACTTC